This TCR beta chain appears in the sequencing data of a study of T cell changes during pregnancy in multiple sclerosis. V lost 5 bases and J lost 0, with 14 bases in between. Germline V gives CDR1 LNHDA, CDR2 SQIVND (reference sequence). The CDR3 consists of 15 residues. Sequencing used immunoSEQ multiplex PCR; TCRdb keeps in-frame clones, though not all of them. The table has roughly 30,000 clones, over 85% seen once. The sequences come from CD8+ T cells from peripheral blood mononuclear cells, collected in the first trimester of pregnancy. The chain carries TRBV19 and TRBJ2-7; tentative D call: TRBD2 (6 bases). The receptor was derived from a female donor with multiple sclerosis, enrolled in a pregnancy study. The CDR3 spells CASSSLEGLSYEQYF. In DNA, the CDR3 is TGTGCCAGTAGTTCCCTGGAGGGACTCTCCTACGAGCAGTACTTC. The entire variable domain, with the rest obtained from reference TRBV19 and TRBJ2-7, is as follows: DGGITQSPKYLFRKEGQNVTLSCEQNLNHDAMYWYRQDPGQGLRLIYYSQIVNDFQKGDIAEGYSVSREKKESFPLTVTSAQKNPTAFYLCASSSLEGLSYEQYFGPGTRLTVT.